The 9 T cell receptor beta chains reported below all come from one sample, sequenced in a study of blood T cell repertoires in COVID-19. Libraries were prepared by immunoSEQ multiplex PCR; TCRdb keeps only in-frame clonotypes and omits some of them. The sample yields about 250,000 clones, more than 65% seen once. The sample comprised peripheral blood. The source is a person aged 70 to 85 with COVID-19, enrolled during active disease.

The chain joins TRBV7-9 to TRBJ1-5; D gene ambiguous. The CDR3 contains 17 residues. Germline-derived CDR1 and CDR2 are SEHNR and FQNEAQ (reference sequence). V was pared by 5 bases and J by 2 bases, with 19 bases between. CDR3 protein: CASSPGNLVRRNQPQHF. The CDR3, as DNA: TGTGCCAGCAGCCCCGGGAACCTTGTAAGGCGCAATCAGCCCCAGCATTTT.

The chain employs TRBV6-5 and TRBJ1-5; 8 nucleotides match TRBD1. Germline CDR1 is MNHEY and CDR2 is SVGAGI. This CDR3 has 13 amino acids. With 6 bases clipped from V and 7 bases from J, the junction kept 5 bases outside the gene matches. The CDR3 spells CASRDRGGQPQHF. The CDR3 nucleotides read TGTGCCAGCAGAGACAGGGGCGGACAGCCCCAGCATTTT.

In its sample, this clone was seen a few times. This chain joins TRBV27 and TRBJ1-5; D might be TRBD1 (6 bases). This CDR3 has 14 residues. Between the trimmed V and J ends, which lost 3 bases and 6 bases, there was a span of 12 bases. The germline V gene has CDR1 MNHEY and CDR2 SMNVEV (reference sequence). This CDR3 reads CASSFSGQGQPQHF. The CDR3 DNA reads as TGTGCCAGCAGTTTTTCGGGACAAGGTCAGCCCCAGCATTTT.

This sequence joins TRBV2 and TRBJ2-2; D is perhaps TRBD2 (5 bases). V gave up 8 bases and J gave up 3 bases, with 19 bases separating them. CDR1 and CDR2 (germline): SNHLY, FYNNEI. The CDR3 is 16 residues long. The CDR3 spells CASVRGRHLDTGELFF. The DNA of the CDR3 is TGTGCCAGCGTACGGGGTCGACACCTCGACACCGGGGAGCTGTTTTTT.

This clone showed up just a few times. Other nucleotide sequences from this sample produce the same CDR3. The rearrangement uses TRBV18 and TRBJ1-1, with 8 positions matching TRBD1. V shed 3 bases and J 5 bases; nucleotides not matched to a gene: 2. The CDR3 is 13 residues long. CDR1 KGHSH and CDR2 LQKENI come from the germline V gene. CDR3 in amino acids: CASSPQGATEAFF. The CDR3 DNA follows: TGTGCCAGCTCACCCCAGGGGGCGACTGAAGCTTTCTTT.

This clone occurred a few times. J is TRBJ2-3 and V is TRBV27; the D gene is possibly TRBD1 (6 bases). V was cut by 4 bases and J by 3 bases, with 17 bases left in between. Per germline, CDR1 MNHEY and CDR2 SMNVEV (reference sequence). The CDR3 totals 16 residues. The DNA for the CDR3 is TGTGCCAGCAGTTCCCTTGGGGCAGGGGCGACAGATACGCAGTATTTT. Residues: CASSSLGAGATDTQYF.

The chain employs TRBV7-8 and TRBJ2-3; 8 nucleotides line up with TRBD1. The J segment lost 2 bases and the V segment lost 1 base, leaving 5 bases of the junction unmatched. Germline loops: CDR1 SGHVS, CDR2 FQNEAQ. The CDR3 consists of 16 residues. For the CDR3, the DNA is TGTGCCAGCAGCTTAGGGGCAGGGGGCTCCACAGATACGCAGTATTTT. Translating gives CASSLGAGGSTDTQYF.

The chain combines TRBV18 with TRBJ2-3; D is ambiguous. V lost 4 bases and J 0 bases, leaving 8 bases between the germline ends. The CDR3 sequence is 14 residues long. In germline, CDR1 is KGHSH, CDR2 LQKENI. CDR3 nucleotides: TGTGCCAGCTCACGTCTCGGTAGCACAGATACGCAGTATTTT. Translation: CASSRLGSTDTQYF.

There are a few counts of this clone. For the CDR3, the DNA is TGTGCCAGCTCACCCACTCTAGGGGCGAGCTCTGGAAACACCATATATTTT. Translation: CASSPTLGASSGNTIYF. V gene TRBV18 combines with J gene TRBJ1-3; perhaps TRBD1 as D (5 bases). Germline CDR1 is KGHSH and CDR2 is LQKENI. V lost 3 bases and J 0 bases, leaving 15 bases between the germline ends. The CDR3 is made up of 17 amino acids.